The rows below give T cell receptor beta chains drawn from one sample of a study of T-cell reconstitution after alpha-beta-depleted transplantation in children. One entry per CDR3 protein, called by TCRdb with MiXCR from the PCR reads. Of around 580,000 distinct CDR3 sequences listed, roughly a quarter were seen once; the top ten hold around 36%. The sequences come from PBMCs, collected before TCRalphabeta/CD19-depleted stem cell transplant. The receptors were sampled from a boy under three years old with Wiskott-Aldrich syndrome, due to receive a stem cell transplant. CDR3s include the opening cysteine and the closing phenylalanine or tryptophan. Each record gives: clone size, V gene, CDR3 length, J gene, D gene, CDR3 protein, CDR3 DNA. D genes are given only for firm matches. A row's size may be missing; if present it is once, few, many or a size class.

NA,TRBV5-1,14,TRBJ1-1,NA,CASSIQAGSTEAFF,TGCGCCAGCAGCATTCAGGCTGGGAGCACTGAAGCTTTCTTT
few,TRBV29-1,14,TRBJ2-1,NA,CSVEHHISYNEQFF,TGCAGCGTTGAGCACCACATATCCTACAATGAGCAGTTCTTC
many,TRBV5-1,14,TRBJ2-2,NA,CASSRTANTGELFF,TGCGCCAGCAGTAGGACAGCGAACACCGGGGAGCTGTTTTTT
NA,TRBV5-4,14,TRBJ2-1,NA,CASSLELRVNEQFF,TGTGCCAGCAGCTTGGAATTAAGAGTAAATGAGCAGTTCTTC
few,TRBV20-1,15,TRBJ2-1,NA,CSARPPGGSYNEQFF,TGCAGTGCTAGACCTCCCGGGGGCTCCTACAATGAGCAGTTCTTC
NA,TRBV27,17,TRBJ2-3,TRBD2,CASSPILTSGATDTQYF,TGTGCCAGCAGCCCTATTCTGACTAGCGGGGCAACAGATACGCAGTATTTT
few,TRBV15,14,TRBJ1-2,TRBD1,CATSRAGTGGSYTF,TGTGCCACCAGCAGGGCCGGGACAGGGGGCAGCTACACCTTC
NA,TRBV20-1,16,TRBJ2-3,TRBD2,CSARDPGSGAPDTQYF,TGCAGTGCTAGAGATCCGGGGAGCGGGGCGCCAGATACGCAGTATTTT
few,TRBV5-1,16,TRBJ1-5,NA,CASSPAPQGPNQPQHF,TGCGCCAGCAGCCCAGCCCCACAGGGTCCGAATCAGCCCCAGCATTTT
NA,TRBV12-3/TRBV12-4,15,TRBJ2-2,TRBD2,CASSPRSGSNGELFF,TGTGCCAGCAGTCCTCGTAGCGGGAGCAACGGGGAGCTGTTTTTT
once,TRBV20-1,16,TRBJ1-3,NA,CSARDPTGPIGNTIYF,TGCAGTGCTAGAGATCCTACCGGGCCAATCGGAAACACCATATATTTT
NA,TRBV7-2,15,TRBJ1-1,NA,CASSLVSTGNTEAFF,TGTGCCAGCAGCTTAGTGTCGACAGGGAACACTGAAGCTTTCTTT
few,TRBV7-6,12,TRBJ2-1,NA,CASSLEFNEQFF,TGTGCCAGCAGCCTCGAGTTCAATGAGCAGTTCTTC
NA,TRBV10-3,17,TRBJ2-1,NA,CAIRGTASSSSYNEQFF,TGTGCCATCAGAGGTACGGCTAGCAGCTCCTCCTACAATGAGCAGTTCTTC
few,TRBV10-2,19,TRBJ2-3,TRBD2,CASSESTRAQRELADTQYF,TGCGCCAGCAGTGAGTCGACTCGCGCTCAGCGGGAGTTGGCAGATACGCAGTATTTT
NA,TRBV12-3/TRBV12-4,16,TRBJ1-2,NA,CASSLARQHLLYGYTF,TGTGCCAGCAGTTTAGCCCGACAGCACCTACTTTATGGCTACACCTTC
NA,TRBV29-1,13,TRBJ2-7,NA,CSVIQDPFYEQYF,TGCAGCGTCATACAGGACCCCTTCTACGAGCAGTACTTC
few,TRBV20-1,14,TRBJ2-3,TRBD2,CSARSGGRVDTQYF,TGCAGTGCTAGAAGCGGCGGGAGGGTAGATACGCAGTATTTT
few,TRBV5-1,19,TRBJ2-1,NA,CASSLEDRFKSSSYNEQFF,TGCGCCAGCAGCTTGGAAGACAGATTTAAATCGAGCTCCTACAATGAGCAGTTCTTC
few,TRBV10-3,15,TRBJ2-2,NA,CAIRPGTQFTGELFF,TGTGCCATCCGCCCCGGGACACAATTCACCGGGGAGCTGTTTTTT
many,TRBV20-1,15,TRBJ2-1,TRBD2,CSAYLWLAGNNEQFF,TGCAGTGCCTACTTATGGTTAGCGGGAAACAATGAGCAGTTCTTC
NA,TRBV5-1,12,TRBJ2-7,NA,CASSLSTREQYF,TGCGCCAGCAGCCTATCTACGCGGGAGCAGTACTTC
NA,TRBV12-3/TRBV12-4,17,TRBJ2-1,TRBD2,CASSLRLAESSYNEQFF,TGTGCCAGCAGTTTAAGACTAGCGGAAAGCTCCTACAATGAGCAGTTCTTC
NA,TRBV20-1,15,TRBJ2-4,NA,CSAEIQGLAKNIQYF,TGCAGTGCTGAGATACAGGGCTTAGCCAAAAACATTCAGTACTTC
few,TRBV3-1,13,TRBJ2-1,NA,CASSQGATGEQFF,TGTGCCAGCAGCCAAGGAGCGACGGGTGAGCAGTTCTTC
NA,TRBV3-1,15,TRBJ2-7,NA,CASTQDDGAPYEQYF,TGTGCCAGCACCCAAGACGACGGGGCACCCTACGAGCAGTACTTC
few,TRBV20-1,15,TRBJ2-7,TRBD1,CSARWGQGARNEQYF,TGCAGTGCTAGGTGGGGCCAGGGGGCGAGGAACGAGCAGTACTTC
NA,TRBV5-1,15,TRBJ2-2,NA,CASSLSQEYTGELFF,TGCGCCAGCAGCTTATCACAGGAATACACCGGGGAGCTGTTTTTT
NA,TRBV20-1,14,TRBJ1-6,TRBD1,CSASPGTANSPLHF,TGCAGTGCTAGTCCCGGGACAGCGAATTCACCCCTCCACTTT
NA,TRBV5-1,14,TRBJ1-2,TRBD1,CASSLEGQAYGYTF,TGCGCCAGCAGCTTGGAAGGACAGGCCTATGGCTACACCTTC
few,TRBV7-2,14,TRBJ2-4,NA,CASSFQLAKNIQYF,TGTGCCAGCAGCTTCCAATTAGCCAAAAACATTCAGTACTTC
NA,TRBV11-2,15,TRBJ1-2,TRBD1,CASSPGTGGNYGYTF,TGTGCCAGCAGCCCCGGGACAGGGGGTAACTATGGCTACACCTTC
few,TRBV27,21,TRBJ2-1,TRBD2,CASSLYQTGTSGHSSYNEQFF,TGTGCCAGCAGTTTATACCAGACCGGGACTAGCGGGCACAGCTCCTACAATGAGCAGTTCTTC
NA,TRBV7-2,15,TRBJ2-7,TRBD1,CASDRFWTGGDEQYF,TGTGCCAGCGACCGGTTCTGGACAGGGGGAGACGAGCAGTACTTC
NA,TRBV20-1,14,TRBJ2-1,TRBD2,CSAVGLAIYNEQFF,TGCAGTGCCGTGGGACTAGCGATTTACAATGAGCAGTTCTTC
NA,TRBV4-1,17,TRBJ2-2,TRBD1,CASSHGRDRGFNGELFF,TGCGCCAGCAGCCATGGCCGGGACAGGGGTTTTAACGGGGAGCTGTTTTTT
few,TRBV15,16,TRBJ2-1,TRBD1,CATSPADRAPYNEQFF,TGTGCCACCAGTCCCGCAGACAGGGCACCTTACAATGAGCAGTTCTTC
NA,TRBV16,14,TRBJ2-6,NA,CASSPGLGANVLTF,TGTGCCAGCAGCCCAGGGTTAGGGGCCAACGTCCTGACTTTC
NA,TRBV5-1,16,TRBJ2-7,TRBD1,CASTPETGQGIYEQYF,TGCGCCAGCACTCCAGAGACGGGACAGGGGATCTACGAGCAGTACTTC
NA,TRBV10-3,15,TRBJ2-5,TRBD1,CAISPGQGRGETQYF,TGTGCCATCAGCCCGGGACAGGGGAGGGGGGAGACCCAGTACTTC
few,TRBV21-1,17,TRBJ2-2,NA,CASSNWGDREDAGELFF,TGTGCCAGCAGCAACTGGGGGGACAGGGAAGACGCCGGGGAGCTGTTTTTT